This passage covers 17 T cell receptor beta chains from one sample sequenced in a study of metastatic and nonmetastatic thyroid tumors. Thyroid surgery was performed in patients who had received no treatment beforehand. TCRdb re-called clones from the PCR reads using MiXCR. The data contain 25,000 to 40,000 clones, around 7% of them singletons. Sequencing was done on a sample of blood. These receptors all stem from a female donor with papillary thyroid cancer or a benign thyroid nodule (not recorded which). Some clones in this sample may be carry-over from other donors' samples.

The chain links TRBV30 to TRBJ1-2; the D is unclear. There are 12 residues in the CDR3. Germline values: CDR1 GTSNPN, CDR2 SVGIG (reference sequence). The V end lost 3 bases, the J end lost 4 bases, and 9 bases lay between the germline ends. The CDR3 is CAWSVGIYGYTF. The CDR3 DNA reads as TGTGCCTGGAGCGTGGGGATCTATGGCTACACCTTC.

This clone has at least ten counts. The chain employs TRBV7-6 and TRBJ2-2; weak D call: TRBD1 (6 bases). Germline lookup yields CDR1 SGHVS and CDR2 FNYEAQ. Trimming cost V 2 bases and J 2 bases, with 9 bases left between them. The CDR3 runs to 15 residues. The CDR3 is CASSLRQVNTGELFF. The CDR3 region has the DNA TGTGCCAGCAGCTTAAGACAGGTTAACACCGGGGAGCTGTTTTTT.

With respect to this clone: A much larger clone lies one base from this, so it may be a read error. This same CDR3 is encoded by further DNA sequences in the sample. The CDR3 DNA follows: TGCAGTGCTGACCACCAACTAGCGGGAGGATACGATACGCAGTATTTT. The encoded protein is CSADHQLAGGYDTQYF. The J gene is TRBJ2-3, the V gene TRBV20-1; 12 bases agree with TRBD2. Unmatched junction bases numbered 12, after V lost 5 bases and J lost 6 bases. CDR3 length: 16 residues. Per germline, CDR1 DFQATT and CDR2 SNEGSKA (reference sequence).

The CDR3 DNA reads TGTGCCAGCAGCCTTGGGGTGAGCACTGAAGCTTTCTTT. Its translation is CASSLGVSTEAFF. This chain uses TRBV7-8 with TRBJ1-1, with D unclear. V lost 5 bases and J 4 bases, leaving 11 bases between the germline ends. This CDR3 comprises 13 residues. Germline loops: CDR1 SGHVS, CDR2 FQNEAQ.

This clone appeared many times. Additional DNA sequences in this sample encode the identical CDR3. This rearrangement joins TRBV5-5 to TRBJ2-7; 10 bases agree with TRBD2. J gave up 4 bases and V 0 bases, and 7 bases lay outside the gene matches. The CDR3 is made up of 16 amino acids. CDR1 SGHKS and CDR2 YYEKEE come from the germline V gene (reference sequence). The CDR3 sequence is CASSLGLAGQPYEQYF. The CDR3 nucleotides read TGTGCCAGCAGCTTGGGACTAGCGGGCCAGCCTTACGAGCAGTACTTC.

The chain joins TRBV6-5 to TRBJ2-1; D may correspond to TRBD1 or TRBD2 (5 bases each). Trimming shortened V by 0 bases and J by 4 bases, and 16 bases separated the two germline ends. The germline V gene has CDR1 MNHEY and CDR2 SVGAGI. The CDR3 has 17 amino acids. For the CDR3, the DNA is TGTGCCAGCAGTTACTCGGGTGTCCGGGGCATATACAATGAGCAGTTCTTC. This codes for CASSYSGVRGIYNEQFF.

The chain links TRBV5-1 to TRBJ2-7, with D possibly matching TRBD1 (5 bases). The ends were cut back, 1 base at V and 7 bases at J, with 9 bases in the middle. The germline V gene encodes CDR1 SGHRS and CDR2 YFSETQ. The CDR3 length is 12 residues. CDR3 sequence reads: CASSLTGGEQYF. The CDR3 bases are TGCGCCAGCAGCTTGACAGGCGGAGAGCAGTACTTC. The variable domain in full, completed from reference TRBV5-1 and TRBJ2-7, reads KAGVTQTPRYLIKTRGQQVTLSCSPISGHRSVSWYQQTPGQGLQFLFEYFSETQRNKGNFPGRFSGRQFSNSRSEMNVSTLELGDSALYLCASSLTGGEQYFGPGTRLTVT.

This clone came up many times. CDR3 amino acids: CASSEFYEQYF. The CDR3 DNA reads TGTGCCAGCAGTGAGTTCTACGAGCAGTACTTC. This rearrangement joins TRBV2 to TRBJ2-7; D is ambiguous. This CDR3 has 11 amino acids. Germline assignment: CDR1 SNHLY and CDR2 FYNNEI. V shed 3 bases and J shed 3 bases, with 3 bases lying between them.

The rearrangement links TRBV20-1 to TRBJ2-5, with a tentative D call TRBD2 (5 bases). This CDR3 is built from 14 residues. V lost 4 bases and J 5 bases, leaving 17 bases between the germline ends. Germline V gene sequence: CDR1 DFQATT, CDR2 SNEGSKA (reference sequence). This CDR3 is CSAKPDFFTETQYF. Written as DNA, the CDR3 is TGCAGTGCTAAACCGGACTTTTTTACGGAGACCCAGTACTTC.

Many counts were recorded for this clone. The chain couples TRBV12-3 or TRBV12-4 to TRBJ1-4; D ambiguous. V lost 1 base and J lost 0, with 9 bases in between. The CDR3 covers 16 residues. The CDR3 bases are TGTGCCAGCAGTTTAGGAGGTTTTGCAACTAATGAAAAACTGTTTTTT. It codes for CASSLGGFATNEKLFF.

In its sample, this clone was seen many times. V is TRBV30 and J is TRBJ2-5; D is undetermined. CDR3 length: 12 amino acids. In germline, CDR1 is GTSNPN, CDR2 SVGIG (reference sequence). V gave up 0 bases and J gave up 5 bases, with 7 bases separating them. The CDR3 DNA sequence: TGTGCCTGGAGTGTAATCCTGGAGACCCAGTACTTC. It yields the protein CAWSVILETQYF.

The table lists this clone with many counts. J is TRBJ1-1 and V is TRBV5-1; D gene unclear. CDR3 length: 14 amino acids. CDR1 is SGHRS, CDR2 YFSETQ, per germline. V lost 1 base to trimming and J lost 5 bases, with 12 bases between them. Here the CDR3 reads CASSLILAGTEAFF. In DNA form, the CDR3 reads TGCGCCAGCAGCTTGATTTTGGCGGGGACTGAAGCTTTCTTT.

This clone was seen many times. CDR3 coding DNA: TGTGCCAGCAGCTTAGGGACTAGCGGGAGGGCAGATACGCAGTATTTT. This sequence encodes CASSLGTSGRADTQYF. The chain joins TRBV7-3 to TRBJ2-3; TRBD2 agrees at 16 bases. The V and J ends lost 2 bases and 4 bases, in that order; junction bases with no gene match: 0. This CDR3 contains 16 residues. Germline assignment: CDR1 SGHTA and CDR2 FQGTGA. The whole variable domain, remainder taken from reference TRBV7-3 and TRBJ2-3, is GAGVSQTPSNKVTEKGKYVELRCDPISGHTALYWYRQSLGQGPEFLIYFQGTGAADDSGLPNDRFFAVRPEGSVSTLKIQRTERGDSAVYLCASSLGTSGRADTQYFGPGTRLTVL.

Regarding this clone: Compared with germline, one end of the junction differs, possibly owing to a read error. The CDR3 DNA follows: TGTGCCAGCAGACCCCGCCCCTCCTGGGCTGGGGGCAATAAGCCCCAGCATTTT. Translation gives CASRPRPSWAGGNKPQHF. The V gene is TRBV27, the J gene TRBJ1-5, with D perhaps matching TRBD1 (6 bases). This CDR3 contains 18 residues. Looked up from germline, CDR1 is MNHEY and CDR2 is SMNVEV (reference sequence).

This clone was detected ten times or more. J is TRBJ2-2 and V is TRBV5-1; TRBD2 aligns across 8 bases. This CDR3 spans 16 amino acids. Per germline, CDR1 SGHRS and CDR2 YFSETQ. Trimming removed 4 bases from V and 5 bases from J; junction bases left unmatched: 10. The DNA for the CDR3 is TGCGCCAGCAGCACTGGGCAGCGGGAGTCGACCGGGGAGCTGTTTTTT. This codes for CASSTGQRESTGELFF.

This clone has a count of ten or more. Other DNA sequences within the sample encode an identical CDR3. The rearrangement uses TRBV5-1 and TRBJ1-6; D is perhaps TRBD1 (6 bases). This CDR3 is 15 amino acids long. The V and J ends lost 0 bases and 13 bases respectively, with 17 bases between them. CDR1 SGHRS and CDR2 YFSETQ come from the germline V gene. CDR3 protein: CASSLGTGTYAPLHF. The CDR3 DNA sequence: TGCGCCAGCAGCTTGGGTACAGGGACGTATGCGCCCCTCCACTTT.

This clone has just a few counts. This likely comes from a read error, as the CDR3 has no conserved phenylalanine or tryptophan at its end. The chain links TRBV11-1 to TRBJ2-7; D is perhaps TRBD1 (5 bases). The CDR3 length is 15 residues. The V end lost 0 bases, the J end lost 0 bases, and 9 bases lay between the germline ends. CDR1 is SGHAT and CDR2 is FQDESV in the germline V gene (reference sequence). This CDR3 is CASSLALDISYEQYL. The CDR3 nucleotides are TGTGCCAGCAGCTTAGCGTTGGACATCTCCTACGAGCAGTACCTC.